This TCR beta chain stems from a study of human T cells and chemical hapten exposure. CDR3 size: 15 residues. V lost 0 bases and J 1 base, leaving 10 bases between the germline ends. Germline values: CDR1 SGDLS, CDR2 YYNGEE. Study conclusions and caveats: Expanded TCRs formed significantly more large CDR3 similarity clusters than controls.

Time point noted: patch test 3, about 24 weeks after DPC sensitization. Regarding treatment: therapeutic diphenylcyclopropenone sensitization with weekly scalp DPC. On this clonotype: As yet, its antigen is unknown.

TCRdb itself ran the RACE reads through MiXCR, one entry per CDR3 protein. This table has under 200,000 distinct CDR3 sequences, 28% appearing once. The sequence came from a woman younger than 30 with alopecia areata. Some clones in this sample may be carry-over from other donors' samples. The chain employs TRBV9 and TRBJ1-1; D might be TRBD1 (6 bases). Sequenced here: whole blood, sampled in connection with sensitization to the hapten diphenylcyclopropenone (DPC). CDR3 bases: TGTGCCAGCAGCGTAGGGGGGGGCGAGAACACTGAAGCTTTCTTT. It encodes CASSVGGGENTEAFF.